The T cell receptor (beta chain) described here comes from a study of spatial heterogeneity in lung cancer. Study in general: A consistent excess of beta-chain over alpha-chain sequences was detected. Averaged across combinations, each unique TCR and UMI pairing appeared more than ten times in raw reads, which were uncorrected.

As to time point: sample taken at primary tumor resection. Sequencing was performed on whole RNA extracted from tumor and nontumor lung tissue, or from frozen PBMC, and the material was left unsorted. Each TCR cDNA molecule bore a unique molecular identifier. TCRdb ran MiXCR on the 5' RACE reads and lists one entry per CDR3 protein. The sample consists of around 50,000 distinct CDR3 sequences, 7.6% of them appearing once. Trimming cost V 5 bases and J 5 bases; bases outside gene matches: 9. There are 16 residues in the CDR3. Germline V gene sequence: CDR1 MDHEN, CDR2 SYDVKM. Sequenced here: PBMCs, sampled at surgery. This receptor was identified in a female donor with early-stage non-small cell lung cancer. The chain carries TRBV28 and TRBJ2-2; 9 bases fit TRBD1. CDR3 coding DNA: TGTGCCAGCAGTAAGACAGGGGGATCACTAACCGGGGAGCTGTTTTTT. It translates to CASSKTGGSLTGELFF.